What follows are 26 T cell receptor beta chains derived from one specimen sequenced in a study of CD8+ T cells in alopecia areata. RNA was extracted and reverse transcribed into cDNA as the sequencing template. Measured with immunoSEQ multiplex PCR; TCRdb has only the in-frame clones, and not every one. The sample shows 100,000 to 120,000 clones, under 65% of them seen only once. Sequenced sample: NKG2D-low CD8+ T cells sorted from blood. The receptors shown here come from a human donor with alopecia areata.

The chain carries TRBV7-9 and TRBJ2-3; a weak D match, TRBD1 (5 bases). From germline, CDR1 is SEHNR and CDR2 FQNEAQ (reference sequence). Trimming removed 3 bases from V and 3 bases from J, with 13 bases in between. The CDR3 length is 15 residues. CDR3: CASSLQGWGTDTQYF. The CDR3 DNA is TGTGCCAGCAGCTTGCAGGGTTGGGGTACAGATACGCAGTATTTT.

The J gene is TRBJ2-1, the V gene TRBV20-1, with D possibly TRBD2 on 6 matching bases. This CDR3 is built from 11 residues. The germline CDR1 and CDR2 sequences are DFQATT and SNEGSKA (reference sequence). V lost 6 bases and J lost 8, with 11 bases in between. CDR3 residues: CSASTSYEQFF. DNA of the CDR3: TGCAGTGCAAGTACTAGCTATGAGCAGTTCTTC.

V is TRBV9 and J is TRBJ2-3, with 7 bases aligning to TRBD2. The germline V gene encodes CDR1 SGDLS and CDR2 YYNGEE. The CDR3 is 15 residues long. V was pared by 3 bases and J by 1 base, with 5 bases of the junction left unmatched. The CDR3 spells CASSAGGRGTDTQYF. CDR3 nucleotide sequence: TGTGCCAGCAGCGCCGGAGGGAGGGGCACAGATACGCAGTATTTT.

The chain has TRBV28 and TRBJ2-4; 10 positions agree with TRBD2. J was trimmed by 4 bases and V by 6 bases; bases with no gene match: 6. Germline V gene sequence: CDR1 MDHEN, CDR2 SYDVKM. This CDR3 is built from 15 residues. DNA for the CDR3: TGTGCCAGCAGGGGGCTAGCGGGGGTAAAAAACATTCAGTACTTC. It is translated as CASRGLAGVKNIQYF. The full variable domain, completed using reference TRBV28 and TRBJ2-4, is DVKVTQSSRYLVKRTGEKVFLECVQDMDHENMFWYRQDPGLGLRLIYFSYDVKMKEKGDIPEGYSVSREKKERFSLILESASTNQTSMYLCASRGLAGVKNIQYFGAGTRLSVL.

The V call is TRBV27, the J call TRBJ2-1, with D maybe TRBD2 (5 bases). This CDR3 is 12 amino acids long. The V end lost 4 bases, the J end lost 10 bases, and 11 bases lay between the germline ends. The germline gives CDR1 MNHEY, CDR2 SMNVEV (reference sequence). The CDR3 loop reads CASSYKGVEQFF. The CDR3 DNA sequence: TGTGCCAGCAGTTACAAGGGAGTCGAGCAGTTCTTC.

The CDR3: CASSGSRDSRKGEQYF. The CDR3, as DNA: TGTGCCAGTAGTGGGAGCCGGGACAGTCGGAAAGGCGAGCAGTACTTC. This chain links TRBV19 with TRBJ2-7; TRBD1 aligns across 7 bases. CDR3 size: 16 residues. Losses at the gene ends were 5 bases for V and 6 bases for J; bases not matched to a gene: 16. Germline-derived CDR1 and CDR2 are LNHDA and SQIVND (reference sequence).

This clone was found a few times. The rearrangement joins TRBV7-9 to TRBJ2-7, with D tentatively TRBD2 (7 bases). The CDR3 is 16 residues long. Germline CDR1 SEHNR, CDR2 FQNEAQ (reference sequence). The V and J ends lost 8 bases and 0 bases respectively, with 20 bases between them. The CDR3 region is CASGLGGPQPSYEQYF. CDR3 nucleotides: TGTGCCAGCGGATTGGGGGGGCCCCAACCCTCCTACGAGCAGTACTTC.

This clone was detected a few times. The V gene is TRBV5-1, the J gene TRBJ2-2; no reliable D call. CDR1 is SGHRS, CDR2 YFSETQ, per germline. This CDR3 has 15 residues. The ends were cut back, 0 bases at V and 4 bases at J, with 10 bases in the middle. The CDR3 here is CASSLGSGLTGELFF. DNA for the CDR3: TGCGCCAGCAGCTTGGGCTCAGGTCTCACCGGGGAGCTGTTTTTT. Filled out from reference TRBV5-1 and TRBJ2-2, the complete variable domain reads KAGVTQTPRYLIKTRGQQVTLSCSPISGHRSVSWYQQTPGQGLQFLFEYFSETQRNKGNFPGRFSGRQFSNSRSEMNVSTLELGDSALYLCASSLGSGLTGELFFGEGSRLTVL.

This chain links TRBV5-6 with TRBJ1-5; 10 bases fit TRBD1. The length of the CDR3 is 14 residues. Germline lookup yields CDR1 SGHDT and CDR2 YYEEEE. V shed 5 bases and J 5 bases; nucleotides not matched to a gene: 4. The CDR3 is CASSWGQGHQPQHF. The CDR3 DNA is TGTGCCAGCAGTTGGGGACAGGGGCATCAGCCCCAGCATTTT.

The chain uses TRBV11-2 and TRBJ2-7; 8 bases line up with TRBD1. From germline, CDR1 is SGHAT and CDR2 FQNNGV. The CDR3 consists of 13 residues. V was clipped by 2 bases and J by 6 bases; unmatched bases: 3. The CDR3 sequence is CASSLPTGGEQYF. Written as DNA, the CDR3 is TGTGCCAGCAGCTTACCTACAGGGGGCGAGCAGTACTTC.

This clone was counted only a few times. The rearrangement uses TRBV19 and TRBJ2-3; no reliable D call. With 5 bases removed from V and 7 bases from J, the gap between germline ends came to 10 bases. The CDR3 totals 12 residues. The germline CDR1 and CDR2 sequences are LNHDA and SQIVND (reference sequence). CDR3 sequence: CASSDWDNTQYF. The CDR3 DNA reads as TGTGCCAGTAGTGACTGGGATAATACGCAGTATTTT.

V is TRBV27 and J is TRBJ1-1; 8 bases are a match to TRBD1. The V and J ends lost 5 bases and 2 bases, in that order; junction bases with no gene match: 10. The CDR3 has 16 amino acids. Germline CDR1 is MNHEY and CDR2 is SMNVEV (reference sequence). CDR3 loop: CASSPYPTGDNTEAFF. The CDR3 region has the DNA TGTGCCAGCAGTCCTTACCCGACAGGGGATAACACTGAAGCTTTCTTT.

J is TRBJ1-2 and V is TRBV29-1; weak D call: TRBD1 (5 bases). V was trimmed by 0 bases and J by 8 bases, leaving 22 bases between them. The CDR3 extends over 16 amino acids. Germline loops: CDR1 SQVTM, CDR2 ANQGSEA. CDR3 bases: TGCAGCGTTGAAGATCGGGGTACAGGCGGCCGCGCGGGCTACACCTTC. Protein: CSVEDRGTGGRAGYTF.

The CDR3 region has the DNA TGTGCCTGGAACAGGGACCCCCTCGAGCAGTACTTC. Protein: CAWNRDPLEQYF. V and J are TRBV2 and TRBJ2-7; D is possibly TRBD1 (6 bases). This CDR3 spans 12 amino acids. The V gene's germline CDR1 is SNHLY and CDR2 FYNNEI. V lost 11 bases and J lost 6, with 17 bases in between.

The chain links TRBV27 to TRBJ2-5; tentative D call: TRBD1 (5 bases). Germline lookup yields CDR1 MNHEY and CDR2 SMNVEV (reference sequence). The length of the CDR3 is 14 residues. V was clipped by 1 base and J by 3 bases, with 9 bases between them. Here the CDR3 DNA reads TGTGCCAGCAGTTTATGGGGCAGGGAAGAGACCCAGTACTTC. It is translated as CASSLWGREETQYF.

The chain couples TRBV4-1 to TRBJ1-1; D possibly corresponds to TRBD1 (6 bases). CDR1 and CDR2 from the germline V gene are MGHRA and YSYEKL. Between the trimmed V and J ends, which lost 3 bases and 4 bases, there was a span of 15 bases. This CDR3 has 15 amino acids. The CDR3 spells CASSHLPGHLTEAFF. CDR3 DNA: TGCGCCAGCAGCCACCTACCGGGACACCTCACTGAAGCTTTCTTT.

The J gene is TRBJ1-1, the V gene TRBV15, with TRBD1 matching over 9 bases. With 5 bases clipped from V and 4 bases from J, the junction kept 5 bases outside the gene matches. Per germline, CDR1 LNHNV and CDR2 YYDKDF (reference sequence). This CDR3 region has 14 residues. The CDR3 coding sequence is TGTGCCACCAGCCTAGACAGGGGGGGCACTGAAGCTTTCTTT. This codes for CATSLDRGGTEAFF.

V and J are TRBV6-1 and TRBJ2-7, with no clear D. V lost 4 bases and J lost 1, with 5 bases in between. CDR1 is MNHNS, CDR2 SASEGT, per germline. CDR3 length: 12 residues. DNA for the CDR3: TGTGCCAGCAGTGCATTGTCCTACGAGCAGTACTTC. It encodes CASSALSYEQYF.

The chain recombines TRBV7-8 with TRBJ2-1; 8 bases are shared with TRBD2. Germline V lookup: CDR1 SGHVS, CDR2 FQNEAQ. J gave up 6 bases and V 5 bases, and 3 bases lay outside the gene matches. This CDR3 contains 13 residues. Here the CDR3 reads CASSLSGSNEQFF. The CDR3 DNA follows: TGTGCCAGCAGCCTAAGCGGGAGCAATGAGCAGTTCTTC.

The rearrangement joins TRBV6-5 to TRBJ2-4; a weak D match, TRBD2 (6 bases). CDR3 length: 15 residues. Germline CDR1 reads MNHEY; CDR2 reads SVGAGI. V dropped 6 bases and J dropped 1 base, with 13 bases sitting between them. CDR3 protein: CASRAPREAKNIQYF. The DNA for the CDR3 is TGTGCCAGCAGAGCCCCTCGGGAGGCCAAAAACATTCAGTACTTC.

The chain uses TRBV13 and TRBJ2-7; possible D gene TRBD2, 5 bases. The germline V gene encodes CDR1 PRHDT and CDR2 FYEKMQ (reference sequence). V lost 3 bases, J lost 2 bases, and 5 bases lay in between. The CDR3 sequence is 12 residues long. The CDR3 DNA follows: TGTGCCAGCAGCTTCGGGACCTACGAGCAGTACTTC. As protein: CASSFGTYEQYF.

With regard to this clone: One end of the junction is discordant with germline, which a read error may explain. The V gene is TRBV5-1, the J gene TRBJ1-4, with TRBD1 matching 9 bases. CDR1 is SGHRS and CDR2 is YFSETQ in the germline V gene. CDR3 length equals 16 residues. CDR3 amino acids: CASCFTTGGFCEKLFF. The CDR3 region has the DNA TGCGCCAGCTGCTTCACGACAGGGGGGTTTTGTGAAAAACTGTTTTTT.

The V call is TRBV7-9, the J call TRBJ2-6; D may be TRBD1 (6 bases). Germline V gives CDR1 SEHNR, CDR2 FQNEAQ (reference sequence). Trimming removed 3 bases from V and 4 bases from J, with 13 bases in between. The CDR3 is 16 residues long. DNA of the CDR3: TGTGCCAGCAGCTTTCCGCAGGGGTCGGGGGCCAACGTCCTGACTTTC. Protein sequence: CASSFPQGSGANVLTF.

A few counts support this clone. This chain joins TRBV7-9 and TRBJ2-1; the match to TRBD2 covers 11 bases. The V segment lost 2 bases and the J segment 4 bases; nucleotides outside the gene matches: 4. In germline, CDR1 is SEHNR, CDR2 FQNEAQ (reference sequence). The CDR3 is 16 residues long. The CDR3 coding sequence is TGTGCCAGCAGCTTACCACTAGCGGGAGTGTACAATGAGCAGTTCTTC. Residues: CASSLPLAGVYNEQFF.

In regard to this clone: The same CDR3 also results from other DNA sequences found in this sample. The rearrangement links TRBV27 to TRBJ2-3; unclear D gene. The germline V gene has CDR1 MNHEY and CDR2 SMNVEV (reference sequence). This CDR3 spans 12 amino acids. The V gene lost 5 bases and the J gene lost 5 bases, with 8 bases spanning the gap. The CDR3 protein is CASSLPGDTQYF. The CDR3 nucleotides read TGTGCCAGCAGTCTACCCGGAGATACGCAGTATTTT.

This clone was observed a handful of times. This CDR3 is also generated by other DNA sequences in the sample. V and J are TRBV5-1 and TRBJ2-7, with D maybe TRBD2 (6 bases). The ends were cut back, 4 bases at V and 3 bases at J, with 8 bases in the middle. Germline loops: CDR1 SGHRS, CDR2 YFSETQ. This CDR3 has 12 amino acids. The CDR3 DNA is TGCGCCAGCAGCCCCGGGAGCTACGAGCAGTACTTC. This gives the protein CASSPGSYEQYF.